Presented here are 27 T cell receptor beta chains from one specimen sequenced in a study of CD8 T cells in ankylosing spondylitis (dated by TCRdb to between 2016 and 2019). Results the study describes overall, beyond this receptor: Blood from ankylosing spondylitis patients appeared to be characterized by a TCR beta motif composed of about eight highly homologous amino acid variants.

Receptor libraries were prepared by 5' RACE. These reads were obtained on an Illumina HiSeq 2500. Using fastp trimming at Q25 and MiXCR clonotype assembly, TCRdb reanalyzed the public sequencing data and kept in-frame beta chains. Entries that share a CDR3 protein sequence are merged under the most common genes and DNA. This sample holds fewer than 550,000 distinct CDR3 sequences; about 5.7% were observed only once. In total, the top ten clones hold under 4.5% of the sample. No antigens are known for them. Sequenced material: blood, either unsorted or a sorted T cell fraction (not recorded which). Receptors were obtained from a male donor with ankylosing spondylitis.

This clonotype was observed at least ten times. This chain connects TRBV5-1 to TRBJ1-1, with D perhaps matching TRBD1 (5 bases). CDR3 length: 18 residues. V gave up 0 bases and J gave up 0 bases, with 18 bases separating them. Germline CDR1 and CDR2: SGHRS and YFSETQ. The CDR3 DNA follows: TGCGCCAGCAGCTTGGATTGGACCTCGGGGGACCTGAACACTGAAGCTTTCTTT. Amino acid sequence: CASSLDWTSGDLNTEAFF.

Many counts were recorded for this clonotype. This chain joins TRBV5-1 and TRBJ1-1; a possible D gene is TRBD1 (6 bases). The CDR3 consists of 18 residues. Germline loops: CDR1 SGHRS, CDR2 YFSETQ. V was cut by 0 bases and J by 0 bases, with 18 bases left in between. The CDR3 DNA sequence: TGCGCCAGCAGCTTGGACCCCTACAGGGACCCTATGAACACTGAAGCTTTCTTT. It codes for CASSLDPYRDPMNTEAFF. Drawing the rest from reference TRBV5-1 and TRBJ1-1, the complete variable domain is KAGVTQTPRYLIKTRGQQVTLSCSPISGHRSVSWYQQTPGQGLQFLFEYFSETQRNKGNFPGRFSGRQFSNSRSEMNVSTLELGDSALYLCASSLDPYRDPMNTEAFFGQGTRLTVV.

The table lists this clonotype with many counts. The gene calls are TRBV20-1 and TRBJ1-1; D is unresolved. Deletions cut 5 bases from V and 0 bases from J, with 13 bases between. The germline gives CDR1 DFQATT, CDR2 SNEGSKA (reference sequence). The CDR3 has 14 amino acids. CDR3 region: CSADHRIMNTEAFF. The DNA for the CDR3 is TGCAGTGCTGACCACCGGATCATGAACACTGAAGCTTTCTTT.

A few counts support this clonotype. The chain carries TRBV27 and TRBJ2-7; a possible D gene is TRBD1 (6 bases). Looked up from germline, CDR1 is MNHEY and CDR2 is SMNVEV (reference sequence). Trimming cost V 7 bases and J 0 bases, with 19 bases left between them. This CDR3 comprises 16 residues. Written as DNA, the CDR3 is TGTGCCAGCACTGCCCTTGGGGGCGGGTCCTCCTACGAGCAGTACTTC. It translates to CASTALGGGSSYEQYF.

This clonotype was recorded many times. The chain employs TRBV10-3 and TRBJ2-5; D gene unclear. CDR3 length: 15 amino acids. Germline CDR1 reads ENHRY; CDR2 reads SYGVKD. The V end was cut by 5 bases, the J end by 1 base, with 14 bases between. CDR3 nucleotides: TGTGCCATCAGTTTAGGAGAACGGTCCCAAGAGACCCAGTACTTC. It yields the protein CAISLGERSQETQYF.

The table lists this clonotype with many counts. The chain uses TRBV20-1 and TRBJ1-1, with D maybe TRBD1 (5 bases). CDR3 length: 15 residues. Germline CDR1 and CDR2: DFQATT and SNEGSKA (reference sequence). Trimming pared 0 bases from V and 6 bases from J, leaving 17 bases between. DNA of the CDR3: TGCAGTGCTAGAGATCAGGGAAGTATGAGCTCTGAAGCTTTCTTT. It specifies CSARDQGSMSSEAFF.

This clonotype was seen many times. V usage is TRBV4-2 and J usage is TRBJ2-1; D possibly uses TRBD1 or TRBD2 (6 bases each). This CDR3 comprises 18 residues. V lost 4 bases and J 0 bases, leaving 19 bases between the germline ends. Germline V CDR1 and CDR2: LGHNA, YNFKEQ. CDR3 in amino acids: CASSPRGAGVFSYNEQFF. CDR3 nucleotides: TGTGCCAGCAGCCCAAGGGGGGCAGGGGTCTTCTCCTACAATGAGCAGTTCTTC.

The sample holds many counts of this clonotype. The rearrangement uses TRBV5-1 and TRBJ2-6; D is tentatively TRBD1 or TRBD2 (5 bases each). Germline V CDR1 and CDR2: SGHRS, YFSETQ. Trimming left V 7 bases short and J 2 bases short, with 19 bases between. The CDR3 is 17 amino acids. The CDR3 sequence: CASHRDPKLTGANVLTF. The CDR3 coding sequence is TGCGCCAGCCACCGGGACCCAAAACTAACTGGGGCCAACGTCCTGACTTTC.

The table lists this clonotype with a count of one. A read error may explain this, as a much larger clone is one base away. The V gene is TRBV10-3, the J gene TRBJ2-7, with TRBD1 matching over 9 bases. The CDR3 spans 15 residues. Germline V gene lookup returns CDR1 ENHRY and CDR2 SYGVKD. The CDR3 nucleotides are TGTGCCATCAGGGGTCCGGGACAGGGATCCTACGAGCAGGACTTC. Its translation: CAIRGPGQGSYEQDF.

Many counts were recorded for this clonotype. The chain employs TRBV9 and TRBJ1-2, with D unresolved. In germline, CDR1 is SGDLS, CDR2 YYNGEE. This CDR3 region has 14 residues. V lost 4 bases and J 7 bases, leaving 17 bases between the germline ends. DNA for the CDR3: TGTGCCAGCAGCCCCCGACCCCCCGTGCTTGGCTACACCTTC. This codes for CASSPRPPVLGYTF.

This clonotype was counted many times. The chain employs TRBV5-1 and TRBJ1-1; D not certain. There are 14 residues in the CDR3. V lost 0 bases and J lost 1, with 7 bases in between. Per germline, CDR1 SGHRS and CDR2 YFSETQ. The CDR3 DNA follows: TGCGCCAGCAGCTTGGACTCCCCGAACACTGAAGCTTTCTTT. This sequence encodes CASSLDSPNTEAFF.

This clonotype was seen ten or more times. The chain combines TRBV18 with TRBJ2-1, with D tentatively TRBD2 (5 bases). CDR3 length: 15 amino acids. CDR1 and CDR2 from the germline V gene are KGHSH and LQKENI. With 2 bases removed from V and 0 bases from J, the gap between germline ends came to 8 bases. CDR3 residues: CASSPWSGSYNEQFF. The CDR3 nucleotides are TGTGCCAGCTCACCATGGAGCGGCTCCTACAATGAGCAGTTCTTC.

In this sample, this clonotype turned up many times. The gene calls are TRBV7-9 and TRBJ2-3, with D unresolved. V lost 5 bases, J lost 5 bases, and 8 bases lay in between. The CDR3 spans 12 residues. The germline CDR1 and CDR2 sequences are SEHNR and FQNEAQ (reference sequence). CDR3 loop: CASSPDVDTQYF. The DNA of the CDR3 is TGTGCCAGCAGCCCCGACGTAGATACGCAGTATTTT.

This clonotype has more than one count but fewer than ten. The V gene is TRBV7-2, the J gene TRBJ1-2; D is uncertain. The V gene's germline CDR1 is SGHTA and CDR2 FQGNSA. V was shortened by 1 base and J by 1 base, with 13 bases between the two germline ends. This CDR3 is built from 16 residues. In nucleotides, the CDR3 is TGTGCCAGCAGCTTAGGTCCAGGTCAGGTTAACTATGGCTACACCTTC. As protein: CASSLGPGQVNYGYTF.

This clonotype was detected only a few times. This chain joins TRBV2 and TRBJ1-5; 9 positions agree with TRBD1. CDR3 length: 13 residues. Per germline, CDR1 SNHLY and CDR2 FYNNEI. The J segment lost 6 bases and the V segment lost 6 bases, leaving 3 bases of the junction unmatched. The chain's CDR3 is CASRDRGGQPQHF. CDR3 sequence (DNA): TGTGCCAGCAGGGACAGGGGAGGTCAGCCCCAGCATTTT.

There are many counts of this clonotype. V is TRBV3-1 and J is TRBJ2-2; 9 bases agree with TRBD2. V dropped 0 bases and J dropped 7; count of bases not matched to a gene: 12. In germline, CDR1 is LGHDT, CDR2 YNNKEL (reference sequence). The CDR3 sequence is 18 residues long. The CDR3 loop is CASSQDEPGLADLGELFF. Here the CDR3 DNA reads TGTGCCAGCAGCCAAGATGAACCGGGACTAGCTGACCTCGGGGAGCTGTTTTTT.

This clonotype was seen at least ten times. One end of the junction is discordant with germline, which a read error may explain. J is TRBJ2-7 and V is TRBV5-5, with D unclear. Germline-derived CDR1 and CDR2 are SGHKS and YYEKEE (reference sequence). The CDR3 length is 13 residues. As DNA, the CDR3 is TGTGCCAGCAGCTTGGTATCCCGGGCATCCAGGATTTTC. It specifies CASSLVSRASRIF.

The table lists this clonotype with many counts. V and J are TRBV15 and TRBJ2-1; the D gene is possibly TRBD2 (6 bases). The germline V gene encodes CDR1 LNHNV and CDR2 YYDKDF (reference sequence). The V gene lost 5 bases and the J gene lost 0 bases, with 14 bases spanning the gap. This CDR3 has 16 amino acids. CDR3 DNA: TGTGCCACCAGCGGCCTCCTAGCGAGCTCCTACAATGAGCAGTTCTTC. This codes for CATSGLLASSYNEQFF. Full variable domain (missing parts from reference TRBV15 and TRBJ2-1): DAMVIQNPRYQVTQFGKPVTLSCSQTLNHNVMYWYQQKSSQAPKLLFHYYDKDFNNEADTPDNFQSRRPNTSFCFLDIRSPGLGDTAMYLCATSGLLASSYNEQFFGPGTRLTVL.

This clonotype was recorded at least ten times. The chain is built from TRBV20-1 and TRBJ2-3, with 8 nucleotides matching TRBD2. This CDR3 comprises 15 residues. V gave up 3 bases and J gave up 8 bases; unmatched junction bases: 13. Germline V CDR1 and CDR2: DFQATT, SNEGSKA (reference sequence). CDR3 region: CSARSFGGAGTTQYF. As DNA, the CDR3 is TGCAGTGCTAGGTCCTTCGGGGGGGCCGGGACTACGCAGTATTTT.

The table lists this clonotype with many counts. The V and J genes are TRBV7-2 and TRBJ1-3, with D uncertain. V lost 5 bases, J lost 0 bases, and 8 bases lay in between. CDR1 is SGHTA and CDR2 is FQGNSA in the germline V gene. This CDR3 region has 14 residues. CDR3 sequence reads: CASSRTYSGNTIYF. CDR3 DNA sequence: TGTGCCAGCAGCCGGACCTACTCTGGAAACACCATATATTTT.

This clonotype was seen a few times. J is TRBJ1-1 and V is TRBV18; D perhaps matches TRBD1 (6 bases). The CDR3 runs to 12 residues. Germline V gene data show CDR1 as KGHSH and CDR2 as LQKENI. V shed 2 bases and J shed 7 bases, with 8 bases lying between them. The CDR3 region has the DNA TGTGCCAGCTCACCAGGGGGCAATGAAGCTTTCTTT. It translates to CASSPGGNEAFF. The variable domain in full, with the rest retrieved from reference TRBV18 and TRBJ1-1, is NAGVMQNPRHLVRRRGQEARLRCSPMKGHSHVYWYRQLPEEGLKFMVYLQKENIIDESGMPKERFSAEFPKEGPSILRIQQVVRGDSAAYFCASSPGGNEAFFGQGTRLTVV.

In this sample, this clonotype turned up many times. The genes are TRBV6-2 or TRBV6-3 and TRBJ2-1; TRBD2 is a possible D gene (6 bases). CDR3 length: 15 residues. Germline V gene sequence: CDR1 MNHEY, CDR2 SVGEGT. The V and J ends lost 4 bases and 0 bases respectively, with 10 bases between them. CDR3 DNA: TGTGCCAGCAGTTTCCTAGCGTTCTCCTACAATGAGCAGTTCTTC. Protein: CASSFLAFSYNEQFF.

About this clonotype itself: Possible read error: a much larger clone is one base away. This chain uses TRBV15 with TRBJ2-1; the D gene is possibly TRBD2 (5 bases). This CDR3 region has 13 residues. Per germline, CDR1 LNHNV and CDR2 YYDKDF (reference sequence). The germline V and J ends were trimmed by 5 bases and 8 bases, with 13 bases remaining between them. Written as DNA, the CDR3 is TGTGCCACCAGCCGCGAGAGGGCTTATGAGCAGTTCTTC. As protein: CATSRERAYEQFF.

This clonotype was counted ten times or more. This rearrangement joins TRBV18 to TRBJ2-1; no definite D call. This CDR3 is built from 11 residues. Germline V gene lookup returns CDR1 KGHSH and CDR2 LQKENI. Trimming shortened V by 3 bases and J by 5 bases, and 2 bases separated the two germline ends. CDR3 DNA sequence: TGTGCCAGCTCACCTGACAATGAGCAGTTCTTC. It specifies CASSPDNEQFF.

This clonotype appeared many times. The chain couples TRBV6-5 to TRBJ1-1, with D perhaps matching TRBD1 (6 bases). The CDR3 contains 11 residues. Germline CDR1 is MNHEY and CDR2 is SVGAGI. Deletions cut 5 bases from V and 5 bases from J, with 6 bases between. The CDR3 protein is CASSQGTEAFF. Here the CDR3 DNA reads TGTGCCAGCAGTCAGGGGACTGAAGCTTTCTTT.

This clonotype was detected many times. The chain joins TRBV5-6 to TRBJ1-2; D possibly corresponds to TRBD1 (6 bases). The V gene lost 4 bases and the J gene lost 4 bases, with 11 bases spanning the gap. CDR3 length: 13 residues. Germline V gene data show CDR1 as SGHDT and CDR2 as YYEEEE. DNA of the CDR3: TGTGCCAGCAGCAGCCACAGGGTCTATGGCTACACCTTC. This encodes CASSSHRVYGYTF.

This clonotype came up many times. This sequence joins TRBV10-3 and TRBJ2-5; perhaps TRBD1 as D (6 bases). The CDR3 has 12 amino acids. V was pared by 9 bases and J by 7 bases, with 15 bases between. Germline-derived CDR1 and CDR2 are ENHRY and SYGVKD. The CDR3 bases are TGTGCCATGAAACAGGCACAGGGGACCCAGTACTTC. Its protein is CAMKQAQGTQYF.